This TCR beta chain was captured by sequencing in a study of shared clonotypes between healthy human individuals. Study-wide background: A couple of women and a few men aged 18 to 49 made up the donors.

Sorted-subset replicate PCRs used roughly 180 ng DNA, 25,000 to 30,000 T cell genomes. Per the original data handling: As immunoSEQ supplied junction-only sequences (without quality scores), filtering differed. Profiling relied on immunoSEQ multiplex PCR, and the TCRdb table lists in-frame clones only, not all of them. That table gives V, J and clone size, and the DNA gave D and trimming. The sample yields millions of clones, around 90% seen once. Of note for this clone: The antigen is not known.

The study, taken as a whole, reports: Sequencing depth was expected to affect clonotype sharing among donors.

The origin of this receptor is a man aged 18 to 30 in good health. The sequenced sample consisted of naive CD4+ T cells sorted from blood. Subset described: CD45RA+ positively selected.

The CDR3 region is CASRSTGGNYEQYF. The CDR3, as DNA: TGTGCCAGTAGAAGTACAGGGGGGAACTACGAGCAGTACTTC. The rearrangement links TRBV19 to TRBJ2-7; 8 bases align to TRBD1. This CDR3 is 14 amino acids long. The V gene's germline CDR1 is LNHDA and CDR2 SQIVND (reference sequence). The junction had 7 bases not matched to a gene; V was cut back by 6 bases and J by 3 bases.